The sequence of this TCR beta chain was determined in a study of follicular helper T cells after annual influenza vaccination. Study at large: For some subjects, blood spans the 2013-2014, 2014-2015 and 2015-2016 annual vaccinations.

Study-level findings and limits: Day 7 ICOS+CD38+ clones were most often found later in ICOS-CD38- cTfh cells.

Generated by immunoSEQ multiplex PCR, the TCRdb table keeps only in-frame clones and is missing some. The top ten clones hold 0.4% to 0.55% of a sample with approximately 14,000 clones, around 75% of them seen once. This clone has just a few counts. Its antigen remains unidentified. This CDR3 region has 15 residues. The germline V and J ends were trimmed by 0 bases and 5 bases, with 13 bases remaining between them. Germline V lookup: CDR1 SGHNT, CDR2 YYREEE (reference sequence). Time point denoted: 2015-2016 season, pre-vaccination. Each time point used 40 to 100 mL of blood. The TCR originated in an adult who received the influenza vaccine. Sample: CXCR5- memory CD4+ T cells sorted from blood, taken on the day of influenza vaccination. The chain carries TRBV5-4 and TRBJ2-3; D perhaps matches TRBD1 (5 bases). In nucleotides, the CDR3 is TGTGCCAGCAGCTTGGCCGGGCAGGGCAGAGATACGCAGTATTTT. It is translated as CASSLAGQGRDTQYF.